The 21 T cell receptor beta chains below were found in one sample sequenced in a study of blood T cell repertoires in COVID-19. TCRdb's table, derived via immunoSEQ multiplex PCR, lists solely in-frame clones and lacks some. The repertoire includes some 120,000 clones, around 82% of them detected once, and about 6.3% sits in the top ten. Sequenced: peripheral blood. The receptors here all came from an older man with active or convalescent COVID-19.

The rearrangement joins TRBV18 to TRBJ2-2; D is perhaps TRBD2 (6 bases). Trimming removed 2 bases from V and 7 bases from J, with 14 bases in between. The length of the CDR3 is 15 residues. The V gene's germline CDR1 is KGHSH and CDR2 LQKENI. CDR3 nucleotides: TGTGCCAGCTCACCAACTGGAGGGGTCGACGGGGAGCTGTTTTTT. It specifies CASSPTGGVDGELFF.

The DNA for the CDR3 is TGTGCCAGCAGCCCTAGCGGGGGGACATTCGGGGAGCTGTTTTTT. Translated, it gives CASSPSGGTFGELFF. The chain uses TRBV7-9 and TRBJ2-2; 11 positions agree with TRBD2. CDR1 and CDR2 (germline): SEHNR, FQNEAQ (reference sequence). V was clipped by 5 bases and J by 7 bases; unmatched bases: 6. This CDR3 has 15 amino acids.

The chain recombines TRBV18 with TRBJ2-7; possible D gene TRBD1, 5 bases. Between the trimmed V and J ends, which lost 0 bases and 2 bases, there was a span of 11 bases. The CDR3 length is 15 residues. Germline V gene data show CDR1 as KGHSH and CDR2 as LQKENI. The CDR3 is CASSPPAARAYEQYF. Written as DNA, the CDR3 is TGTGCCAGCTCACCACCGGCGGCCAGGGCCTACGAGCAGTACTTC. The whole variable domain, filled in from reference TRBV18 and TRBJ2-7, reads NAGVMQNPRHLVRRRGQEARLRCSPMKGHSHVYWYRQLPEEGLKFMVYLQKENIIDESGMPKERFSAEFPKEGPSILRIQQVVRGDSAAYFCASSPPAARAYEQYFGPGTRLTVT.

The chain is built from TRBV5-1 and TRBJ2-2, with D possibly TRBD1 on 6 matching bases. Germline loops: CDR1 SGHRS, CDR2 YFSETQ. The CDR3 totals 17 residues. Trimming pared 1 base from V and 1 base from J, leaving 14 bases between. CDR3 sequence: CASSLSPTGRNTGELFF. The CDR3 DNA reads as TGCGCCAGCAGCTTGTCCCCTACAGGGAGGAACACCGGGGAGCTGTTTTTT.

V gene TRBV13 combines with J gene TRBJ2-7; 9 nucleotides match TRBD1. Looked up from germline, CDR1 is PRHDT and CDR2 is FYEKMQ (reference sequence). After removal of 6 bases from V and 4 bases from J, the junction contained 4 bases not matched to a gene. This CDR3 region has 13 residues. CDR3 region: CASRGTGRYEQYF. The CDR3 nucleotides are TGTGCCAGCAGGGGGACAGGGCGATACGAGCAGTACTTC.

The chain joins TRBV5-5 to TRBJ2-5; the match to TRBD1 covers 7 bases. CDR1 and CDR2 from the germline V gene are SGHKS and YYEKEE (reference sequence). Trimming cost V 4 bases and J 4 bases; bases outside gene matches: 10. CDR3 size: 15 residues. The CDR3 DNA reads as TGTGCCAGCAGCCCAGGGACAGAGTGGTTAGAGACCCAGTACTTC. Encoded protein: CASSPGTEWLETQYF.

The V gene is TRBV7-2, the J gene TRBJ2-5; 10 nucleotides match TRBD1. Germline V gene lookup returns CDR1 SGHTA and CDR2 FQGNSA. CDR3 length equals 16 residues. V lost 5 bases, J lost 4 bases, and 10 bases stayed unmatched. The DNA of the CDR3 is TGTGCCAGCAGCCCTCACCCCGACAGGGGGCGAGAGACCCAGTACTTC. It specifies CASSPHPDRGRETQYF.

The CDR3 is CASSQGTGDEKLFF. CDR3 sequence (DNA): TGTGCCAGCAGCCAAGGGACAGGGGATGAAAAACTGTTTTTT. The chain employs TRBV3-1 (or the pseudogene TRBV3-2) and TRBJ1-4; 9 nucleotides line up with TRBD1. There are 14 residues in the CDR3. The germline V gene has CDR1 LGHDT and CDR2 YNNKEL (reference sequence). The V segment lost 1 base and the J segment 6 bases; nucleotides outside the gene matches: 0.

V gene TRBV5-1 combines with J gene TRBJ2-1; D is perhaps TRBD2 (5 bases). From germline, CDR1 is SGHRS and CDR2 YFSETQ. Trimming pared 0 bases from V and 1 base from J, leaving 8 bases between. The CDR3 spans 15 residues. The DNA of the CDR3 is TGCGCCAGCAGCTTGGTAAGCGGATCCTACAATGAGCAGTTCTTC. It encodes CASSLVSGSYNEQFF. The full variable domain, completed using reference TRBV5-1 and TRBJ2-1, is KAGVTQTPRYLIKTRGQQVTLSCSPISGHRSVSWYQQTPGQGLQFLFEYFSETQRNKGNFPGRFSGRQFSNSRSEMNVSTLELGDSALYLCASSLVSGSYNEQFFGPGTRLTVL.

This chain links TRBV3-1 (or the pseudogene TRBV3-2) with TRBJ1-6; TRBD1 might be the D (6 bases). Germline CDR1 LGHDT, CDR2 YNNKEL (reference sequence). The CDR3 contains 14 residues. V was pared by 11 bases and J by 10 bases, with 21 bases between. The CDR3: CAGDTSDPYSPLHF. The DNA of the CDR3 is TGTGCCGGGGACACCTCAGATCCTTACTCACCCCTCCACTTT.

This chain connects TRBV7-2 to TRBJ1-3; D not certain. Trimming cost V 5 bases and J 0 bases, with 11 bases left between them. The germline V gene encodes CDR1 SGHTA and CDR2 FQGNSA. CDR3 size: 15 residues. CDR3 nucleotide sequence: TGTGCCAGCAGCGACAATGACATCTCTGGAAACACCATATATTTT. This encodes CASSDNDISGNTIYF.

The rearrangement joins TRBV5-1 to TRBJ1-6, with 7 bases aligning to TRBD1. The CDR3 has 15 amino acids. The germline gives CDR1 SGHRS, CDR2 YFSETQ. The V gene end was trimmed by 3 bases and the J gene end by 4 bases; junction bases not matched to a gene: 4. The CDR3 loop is CASSSQGGYNSPLHF. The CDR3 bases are TGCGCCAGCAGCTCTCAGGGGGGTTATAATTCACCCCTCCACTTT. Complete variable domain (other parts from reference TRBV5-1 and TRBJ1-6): KAGVTQTPRYLIKTRGQQVTLSCSPISGHRSVSWYQQTPGQGLQFLFEYFSETQRNKGNFPGRFSGRQFSNSRSEMNVSTLELGDSALYLCASSSQGGYNSPLHFGNGTRLTVT.

In DNA, the CDR3 is TGTGCCAGTAGTCCGGGGGGCATTGGGGCCAACGTCCTGACTTTC. Protein sequence: CASSPGGIGANVLTF. The genes are TRBV19 and TRBJ2-6; a possible D gene is TRBD2 (7 bases). Trimming removed 5 bases at V and 3 bases at J, with 11 bases between. Germline V gives CDR1 LNHDA, CDR2 SQIVND (reference sequence). The CDR3 has 15 residues.

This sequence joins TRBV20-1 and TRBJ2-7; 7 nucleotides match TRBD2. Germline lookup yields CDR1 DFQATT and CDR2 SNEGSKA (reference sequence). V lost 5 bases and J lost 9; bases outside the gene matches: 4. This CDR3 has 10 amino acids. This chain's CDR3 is CSAFWGGQYF. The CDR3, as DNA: TGCAGTGCTTTCTGGGGGGGGCAGTACTTC.

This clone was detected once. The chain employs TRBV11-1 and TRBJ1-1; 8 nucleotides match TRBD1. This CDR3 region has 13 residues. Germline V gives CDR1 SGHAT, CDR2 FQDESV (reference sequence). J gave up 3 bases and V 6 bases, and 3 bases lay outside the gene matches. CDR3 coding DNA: TGTGCCAGCAGACACAGGGGGGACACTGAAGCTTTCTTT. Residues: CASRHRGDTEAFF.

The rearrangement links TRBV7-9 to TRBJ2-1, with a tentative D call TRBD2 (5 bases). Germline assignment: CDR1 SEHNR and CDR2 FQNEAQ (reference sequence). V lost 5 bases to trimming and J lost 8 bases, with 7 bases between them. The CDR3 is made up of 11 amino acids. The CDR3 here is CASSPGDEQFF. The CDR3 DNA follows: TGTGCCAGCAGCCCCGGGGATGAGCAGTTCTTC. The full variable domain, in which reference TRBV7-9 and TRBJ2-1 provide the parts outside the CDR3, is DTGVSQNPRHKITKRGQNVTFRCDPISEHNRLYWYRQTLGQGPEFLTYFQNEAQLEKSRLLSDRFSAERPKGSFSTLEIQRTEQGDSAMYLCASSPGDEQFFGPGTRLTVL.

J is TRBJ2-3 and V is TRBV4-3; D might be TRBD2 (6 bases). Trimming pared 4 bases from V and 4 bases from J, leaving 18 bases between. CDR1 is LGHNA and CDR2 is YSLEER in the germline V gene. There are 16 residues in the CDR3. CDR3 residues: CASSREVATGSDTQYF. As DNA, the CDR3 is TGCGCCAGCAGCCGGGAGGTCGCCACGGGGTCAGATACGCAGTATTTT.

The CDR3: CASSPLLNTEAFF. The CDR3 nucleotides are TGTGCCAGCAGCCCACTCTTGAACACTGAAGCTTTCTTT. The V call is TRBV7-2, the J call TRBJ1-1; no clear D gene. Trimming cost V 5 bases and J 0 bases, with 7 bases left between them. This CDR3 spans 13 amino acids. CDR1 SGHTA and CDR2 FQGNSA come from the germline V gene.

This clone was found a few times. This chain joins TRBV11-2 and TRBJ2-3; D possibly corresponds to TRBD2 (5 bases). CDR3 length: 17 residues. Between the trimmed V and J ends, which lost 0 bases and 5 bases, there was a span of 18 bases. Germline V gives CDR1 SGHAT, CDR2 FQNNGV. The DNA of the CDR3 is TGTGCCAGCAGCTTAGACCCCGGCACTAGTTTCATAGATACGCAGTATTTT. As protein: CASSLDPGTSFIDTQYF.

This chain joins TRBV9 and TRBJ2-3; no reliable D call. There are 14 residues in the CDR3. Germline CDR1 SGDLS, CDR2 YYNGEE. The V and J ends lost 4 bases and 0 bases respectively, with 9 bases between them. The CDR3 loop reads CASSFSSSTDTQYF. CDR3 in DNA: TGTGCCAGCAGCTTTAGCTCTAGCACAGATACGCAGTATTTT.

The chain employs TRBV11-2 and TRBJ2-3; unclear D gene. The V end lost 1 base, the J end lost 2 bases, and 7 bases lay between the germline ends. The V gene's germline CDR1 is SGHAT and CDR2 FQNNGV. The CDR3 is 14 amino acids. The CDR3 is CASSLGLNTDTQYF. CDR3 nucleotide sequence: TGTGCCAGCAGCTTAGGTCTAAACACAGATACGCAGTATTTT.